One sample yielded the 13 T cell receptor beta chains listed below, sequenced in a study of regulatory T cells in long-lasting Graves disease. Time point here: newly diagnosed GD, antithyroid drugs for less than 3 months. RNA extracted from PBMCs served as the sequencing template. Relying on iRepertoire HTBI primers and Arm-PCR of CDR3 regions, the team built TCR beta libraries. Each CDR3 protein gets one entry after TCRdb re-called the multiplex PCR reads with MiXCR. The repertoire includes about 520,000 distinct CDR3 sequences, around 11% of them detected once, and almost 9% sits in the top ten. The data also belong to a second study, concerning T cells in Graves' hyperthyroidism and ophthalmopathy.

The sequencing used peripheral blood mononuclear cells (PBMCs), collected at new diagnosis, from a patient treated with antithyroid drugs. These receptors all come from a woman between 25 and 40 years old with Graves disease.

This clonotype was seen a few times. CDR3 sequence reads: CASSLGMLRGRNTGELFF. The CDR3 nucleotides are TGTGCCAGCAGCTTGGGGATGCTCAGGGGGCGCAACACCGGGGAGCTGTTTTTT. V is TRBV7-9 and J is TRBJ2-2; 8 positions agree with TRBD1. Germline V lookup: CDR1 SEHNR, CDR2 FQNEAQ (reference sequence). The CDR3 loop spans 18 amino acids. V lost 3 bases and J lost 2; bases outside the gene matches: 11.

The chain links TRBV19 to TRBJ2-4, with 8 bases that match TRBD1. Germline V CDR1 and CDR2: LNHDA, SQIVND (reference sequence). CDR3 length equals 15 residues. With 3 bases clipped from V and 6 bases from J, the junction kept 7 bases outside the gene matches. For the CDR3, the DNA is TGTGCCAGTAGTATGGCCGACAGGGGAAGAAACATTCAGTACTTC. It is translated as CASSMADRGRNIQYF.

This clonotype occurred many times. CDR3 residues: CASSPWTGGSTDTQYF. The DNA for the CDR3 is TGTGCCAGCAGCCCCTGGACAGGAGGGAGCACAGATACGCAGTATTTT. The chain uses TRBV28 and TRBJ2-3; possibly TRBD1 for D (7 bases). The V gene lost 6 bases and the J gene lost 0 bases, with 16 bases spanning the gap. The CDR3 consists of 16 residues. CDR1 and CDR2 (germline): MDHEN, SYDVKM.

This clonotype has at least ten counts. This chain connects TRBV11-2 to TRBJ2-2; 11 bases match TRBD2. V shed 1 base, J shed 3 bases, and the junction held 7 bases outside the gene matches. The CDR3 contains 18 residues. Germline V gene data show CDR1 as SGHAT and CDR2 as FQNNGV. The CDR3 DNA is TGTGCCAGCAGCTTAGCAGTAGCGGGAGGGCAGGACACCGGGGAGCTGTTTTTT. Its translation is CASSLAVAGGQDTGELFF.

This clonotype appeared many times. This chain uses TRBV7-8 with TRBJ1-4; D unclear. Trimming removed 1 base at V and 0 bases at J, with 12 bases between. Per the germline V gene, CDR1 is SGHVS and CDR2 is FQNEAQ. CDR3 length equals 17 residues. CDR3 amino acids: CASSLDYGLATNEKLFF. The CDR3 region has the DNA TGTGCCAGCAGCTTAGACTACGGGCTTGCAACTAATGAAAAACTGTTTTTT.

At least ten counts were recorded for this clonotype. V is TRBV11-3 and J is TRBJ2-2, with D tentatively TRBD1 (5 bases). The CDR3 has 14 amino acids. The V and J ends lost 7 bases and 2 bases respectively, with 11 bases between them. Germline V gene sequence: CDR1 SGHNT, CDR2 YENEEA. CDR3 sequence: CASNAQANTGELFF. DNA for the CDR3: TGTGCCAGCAATGCACAGGCAAACACCGGGGAGCTGTTTTTT.

This clonotype was picked up many times. The V call is TRBV20-1, the J call TRBJ2-7, with D possibly called TRBD1 or TRBD2 (5 bases each). CDR1 is DFQATT, CDR2 SNEGSKA, per germline (reference sequence). Trimming cost V 4 bases and J 4 bases, with 14 bases left between them. This CDR3 comprises 13 residues. DNA for the CDR3: TGCAGTGCTAAAGGGACGGCATCATACGAGCAGTACTTC. Its protein product is CSAKGTASYEQYF.

This clonotype was found many times. This chain joins TRBV2 and TRBJ2-5; D unclear. Trimming stripped 7 bases from V and 5 bases from J, with 14 bases between. The CDR3 is 13 residues long. Germline V CDR1 and CDR2: SNHLY, FYNNEI. The DNA of the CDR3 is TGTGCCAGCACCCTTTACGTGGGGGAGACCCAGTACTTC. The encoded protein is CASTLYVGETQYF.

Ten or more counts support this clonotype. The rearrangement joins TRBV27 to TRBJ1-1; weak D call: TRBD1 (6 bases). The CDR3 spans 14 residues. Germline CDR1 is MNHEY and CDR2 is SMNVEV (reference sequence). V shed 10 bases and J shed 0 bases, with 15 bases lying between them. The CDR3 coding sequence is TGTGCCACTCGGGTCGGACAGTTGAACACTGAAGCTTTCTTT. Protein product: CATRVGQLNTEAFF.

As regards this clonotype: A much larger clone differs from this one at a single base, so this may be a read error. The chain has TRBV3-1 and TRBJ2-7, with D hard to call. The CDR3 loop spans 15 amino acids. Germline assignment: CDR1 LGHDT and CDR2 YNNKEL (reference sequence). Here the CDR3 DNA reads TGTGCCAGCTCACGGGCTCCTAGTACCTCCTGCGAGCAGTACTTC. As protein: CASSRAPSTSCEQYF.

Ten or more counts support this clonotype. V and J are TRBV7-9 and TRBJ2-1, with D uncertain. The CDR3 has 15 residues. V lost 5 bases, J lost 0 bases, and 11 bases lay in between. Germline V gene lookup returns CDR1 SEHNR and CDR2 FQNEAQ (reference sequence). CDR3 DNA: TGTGCCAGCAGCCGCGGCTTGAGCTCCTACAATGAGCAGTTCTTC. Amino acid sequence: CASSRGLSSYNEQFF.

This clonotype has only a few counts. This chain uses TRBV6-1 with TRBJ1-4; D is possibly TRBD1 (5 bases). Germline loops: CDR1 MNHNS, CDR2 SASEGT. This CDR3 has 14 amino acids. V lost 5 bases to trimming and J lost 8 bases, with 15 bases between them. CDR3 nucleotides: TGTGCCAGCAGTCAGCGGGGGTCTTCCGAAAAACTGTTTTTT. This translates into CASSQRGSSEKLFF.

This clonotype was picked up a small number of times. A read error is likely, as this CDR3 ends without the conserved phenylalanine or tryptophan. This chain connects TRBV12-3 or TRBV12-4 to TRBJ1-3; 9 nucleotides agree with TRBD1. The length of the CDR3 is 17 residues. Trimming removed 1 base from V and 1 base from J; junction bases left unmatched: 5. The CDR3 loop reads CASSLGTGTGSGNTIYS. CDR3 bases: TGTGCCAGCAGTTTAGGGACAGGGACAGGGTCTGGAAACACCATATATTCT.